This T cell receptor (beta chain) was retrieved from a study of cytotoxic CD8 clonotypes in ibrutinib-treated CLL. As for the study in general: After a median of about 70 months, roughly 14 patients stayed remitted and around 12 progressed; responses had been partial in approximately 24 and complete in 2. Once patients had received a median about twelve months of treatment, range 6 to 36, response samples were obtained.

The study's findings and limits: Starting clonality was above that of age-matched healthy donors and tracked circulating CD8+ T-cell counts.

Data came from immunoSEQ multiplex PCR; TCRdb stores just in-frame clones and leaves some out. The sample holds under 150,000 clones, more than 70% seen once. The CDR3 has 17 residues. V shed 0 bases and J 4 bases; nucleotides not matched to a gene: 9. The germline V gene has CDR1 SGDLS and CDR2 YYNGEE. Note on this clone: Its antigen is unidentified.

The material sequenced was PBMCs, taken after 36 months of ibrutinib treatment. This receptor was obtained from a human donor with chronic lymphocytic leukemia. The V call is TRBV9, the J call TRBJ1-4; 7 bases match TRBD1. CDR3 DNA sequence: TGTGCCAGCAGCGTAGATCCTTCGGGACAGATTAATGAAAAACTGTTTTTT. Amino acids: CASSVDPSGQINEKLFF.